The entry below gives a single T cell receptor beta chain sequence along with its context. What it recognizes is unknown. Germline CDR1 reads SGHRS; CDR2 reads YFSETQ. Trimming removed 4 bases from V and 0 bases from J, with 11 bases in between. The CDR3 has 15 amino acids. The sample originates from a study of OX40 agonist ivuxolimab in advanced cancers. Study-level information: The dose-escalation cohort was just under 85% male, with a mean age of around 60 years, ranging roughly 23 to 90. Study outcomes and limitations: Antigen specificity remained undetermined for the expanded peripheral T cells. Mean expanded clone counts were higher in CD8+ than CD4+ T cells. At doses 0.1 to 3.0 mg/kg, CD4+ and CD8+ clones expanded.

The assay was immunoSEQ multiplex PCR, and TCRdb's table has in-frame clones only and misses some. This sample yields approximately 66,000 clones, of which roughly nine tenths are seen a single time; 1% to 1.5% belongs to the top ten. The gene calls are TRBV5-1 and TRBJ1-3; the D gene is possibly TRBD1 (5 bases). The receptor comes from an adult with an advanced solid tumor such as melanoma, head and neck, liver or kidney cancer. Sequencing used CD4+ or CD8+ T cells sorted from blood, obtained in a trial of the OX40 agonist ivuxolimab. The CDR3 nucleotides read TGCGCCAGCAGCCCGGGGGGGTCCTCTGGAAACACCATATATTTT. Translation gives CASSPGGSSGNTIYF.